The 8 T cell receptor beta chains reported below all come from one sample, sequenced in a study of tissue-resident memory T cells in lung cancer. CD8+ T cells were sorted by CD103 expression. The libraries for TCR sequencing contained UMIs. One entry per CDR3 protein results from TCRdb running MiXCR on the reads. The profile covers about 510 distinct CDR3 sequences, with over 15% appearing a single time and roughly 41% taken by the ten largest. The material sequenced was CD103- CD8+ T cells from lung tumor tissue. These receptors were obtained from a human donor with treatment-naive lung cancer (subtype not recorded).

The chain joins TRBV20-1 to TRBJ2-4; D not certain. V was clipped by 5 bases and J by 7 bases, with 15 bases between them. The CDR3 covers 13 residues. Germline-derived CDR1 and CDR2 are DFQATT and SNEGSKA (reference sequence). Here the CDR3 reads CSAPLISWNIQYF. The CDR3 DNA follows: TGCAGTGCTCCGCTCATCTCCTGGAACATTCAGTACTTC.

By sample share, this clonotype is large (0.1 to 1%). The CDR3 here is CASSAFFGVLADTQYF. As DNA, the CDR3 is TGTGCCAGCAGCGCTTTTTTTGGAGTGTTAGCAGATACGCAGTATTTT. V and J are TRBV27 and TRBJ2-3; D not resolved. CDR3 length: 16 amino acids. V lost 6 bases and J lost 4, with 20 bases in between. Per germline, CDR1 MNHEY and CDR2 SMNVEV (reference sequence).

This clonotype showed up just a few times. The chain carries TRBV5-6 and TRBJ2-2; 7 nucleotides align to TRBD1. Per the germline V gene, CDR1 is SGHDT and CDR2 is YYEEEE. CDR3 length equals 15 residues. V shed 3 bases and J 1 base; nucleotides not matched to a gene: 3. The CDR3 DNA reads TGTGCCAGCAGCTGGGGGACAGTGAACACCGGGGAGCTGTTTTTT. It encodes CASSWGTVNTGELFF.

Sample share makes this clonotype medium-sized. The J gene is TRBJ2-2, the V gene TRBV29-1; D gene unclear. Germline lookup yields CDR1 SQVTM and CDR2 ANQGSEA. The CDR3 is 11 residues long. Deletions cut 4 bases from V and 1 base from J, with 1 base between. CDR3 sequence reads: CSVGNTGELFF. Written as DNA, the CDR3 is TGCAGCGTTGGGAACACCGGGGAGCTGTTTTTT.

By frequency in the sample, this clonotype is large. The rearrangement links TRBV29-1 to TRBJ2-3; TRBD2 agrees at 9 bases. This CDR3 is built from 16 residues. The junction had 11 bases not matched to a gene; V was cut back by 5 bases and J by 2 bases. Germline CDR1 is SQVTM and CDR2 is ANQGSEA. The CDR3: CSVLERTSVVTDTQYF. The CDR3 nucleotides read TGCAGCGTTTTAGAGCGGACTAGCGTGGTCACAGATACGCAGTATTTT.

The chain uses TRBV28 and TRBJ2-1; D gene unclear. Germline V lookup: CDR1 MDHEN, CDR2 SYDVKM. The CDR3 runs to 16 residues. V lost 3 bases and J 4 bases, leaving 16 bases between the germline ends. This CDR3 reads CASSLFRGILYNEQFF. As DNA, the CDR3 is TGTGCCAGCAGTTTGTTTCGAGGAATACTATACAATGAGCAGTTCTTC.

This clonotype was counted between two and nine times. This chain connects TRBV3-1 to TRBJ1-1; possible D gene TRBD1, 6 bases. The CDR3 contains 15 residues. The germline V and J ends were trimmed by 4 bases and 4 bases, with 16 bases remaining between them. Germline lookup yields CDR1 LGHDT and CDR2 YNNKEL (reference sequence). Here the CDR3 DNA reads TGTGCCAGCAGCCCCGTCGGGGGCGGGGGCACTGAAGCTTTCTTT. It codes for CASSPVGGGGTEAFF.

This clonotype was seen only a few times. V and J are TRBV5-6 and TRBJ2-1, with D maybe TRBD2 (6 bases). The CDR3 length is 16 residues. Trimming shortened V by 1 base and J by 2 bases, and 13 bases separated the two germline ends. Germline V gene sequence: CDR1 SGHDT, CDR2 YYEEEE. Here the CDR3 DNA reads TGTGCCAGCAGCTTGATTACGGCGGGGCCCTACAATGAGCAGTTCTTC. It specifies CASSLITAGPYNEQFF.